Below, one T cell receptor beta chain is given with its context. This specimen comes from a study of blood T cell repertoires in COVID-19. Study at large: Whether acute or convalescent, the COVID-19 samples came from the United States, Italy and Spain. Sample material is recorded as cDNA or gDNA derived from T cells, B-cell-depleted T cells, or PBMCs.

Original processing notes: Counts of nucleated cells, estimated from reference gene primer amplification, were obtained. The method was immunoSEQ multiplex PCR; TCRdb's version includes in-frame clones alone and lacks a portion of them. V and J calls and clone size are copied from that table; D and trimming were computed from the DNA. This repertoire shows roughly 87,000 clones, more than 75% found once; its top ten account for roughly 8%. The CDR3 is made up of 18 amino acids. V was pared by 8 bases and J by 0 bases, with 20 bases between. Germline CDR1 is MNHEY and CDR2 is SMNVEV (reference sequence).

This receptor was identified in a man aged 50 to 60 with active COVID-19. Sequenced input: peripheral blood. The chain links TRBV27 to TRBJ2-6; no firm D call. CDR3 region: CASSLNNIPISGANVLTF. The DNA for the CDR3 is TGTGCCAGCTCTCTCAACAACATACCAATCTCTGGGGCCAACGTCCTGACTTTC.